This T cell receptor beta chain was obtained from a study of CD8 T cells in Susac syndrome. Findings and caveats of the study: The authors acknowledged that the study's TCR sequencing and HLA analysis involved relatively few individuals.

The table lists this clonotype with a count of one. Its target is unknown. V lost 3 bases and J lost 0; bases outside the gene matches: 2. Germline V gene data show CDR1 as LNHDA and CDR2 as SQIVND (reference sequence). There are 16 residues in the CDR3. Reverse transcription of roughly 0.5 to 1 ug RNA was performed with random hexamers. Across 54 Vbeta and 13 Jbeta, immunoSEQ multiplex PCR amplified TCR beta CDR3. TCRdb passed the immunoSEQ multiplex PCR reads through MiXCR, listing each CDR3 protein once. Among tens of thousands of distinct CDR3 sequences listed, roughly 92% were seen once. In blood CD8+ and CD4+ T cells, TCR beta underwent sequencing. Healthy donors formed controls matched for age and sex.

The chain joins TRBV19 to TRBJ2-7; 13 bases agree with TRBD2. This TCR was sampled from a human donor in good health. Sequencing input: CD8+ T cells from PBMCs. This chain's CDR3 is CASSMTSGGNSYEQYF. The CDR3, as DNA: TGTGCCAGTAGTATGACTAGCGGGGGGAACTCCTACGAGCAGTACTTC.